This T cell receptor (beta chain) was retrieved from a study of somatic mutations in cytotoxic T cells in rheumatoid arthritis. This CDR3 has 12 amino acids. Germline CDR1 reads MNHEY; CDR2 reads SMNVEV (reference sequence). Trimming removed 1 base at V and 8 bases at J, with 6 bases between. Method: immunoSEQ multiplex PCR; TCRdb's copy keeps in-frame clones and lacks some. Of some 14,000 clones in the sample, 82% were seen once. The table lists this clone with a count of one. This TCR came from an adult with rheumatoid arthritis. V is TRBV27 and J is TRBJ1-5; D gene uncertain. Sequencing was performed on CD8+ T cells sorted from blood. The CDR3 sequence is CASSLFGEPQHF. The CDR3 DNA is TGTGCCAGCAGTTTATTTGGGGAGCCCCAGCATTTT.